This T cell receptor beta chain stems from a study of Tregs in tolerant kidney transplant recipients. Unstimulated Tregs (CD4+CD25+CD127-) and CD4+CD25- non-Tregs were sorted from PBMCs. Some clones are missing from TCRdb's copy, which holds only in-frame ones; the method was immunoSEQ multiplex PCR. The data contain 110,000 or so clones, about 90% of them singletons. The sample comprised CD4+ T cells from blood. This clonotype was sampled from a human donor in good health.

The CDR3 loop is CASATGVGSSYEQYF. CDR3 nucleotides: TGTGCCAGCGCTACGGGAGTCGGATCCTCCTACGAGCAGTACTTC. This chain joins TRBV7-9 and TRBJ2-7, with D perhaps TRBD2 (6 bases). V was pared by 8 bases and J by 0 bases, with 17 bases between. This CDR3 contains 15 residues. CDR1 and CDR2 from the germline V gene are SEHNR and FQNEAQ (reference sequence).